This TCR beta chain was captured by sequencing in a study of blood T cell repertoires in COVID-19. Study as a whole: The samples span acute and convalescent COVID-19 from the United States, Italy and Spain.

Germline V gene lookup returns CDR1 SGHRS and CDR2 YFSETQ. V lost 1 base and J 5 bases, leaving 10 bases between the germline ends. The CDR3 is 15 residues long. As originally analysed: Nucleated cell counts were estimated from reference gene primer amplification. Sequencing was performed with immunoSEQ multiplex PCR; in TCRdb, only in-frame clones are kept and a portion is missing. V and J calls and clone size are given by that table; D and trimming were obtained from the DNA. Of 90,000 to 110,000 clones in the sample, roughly 75% are singletons; the top ten hold less than 5%. Input material: peripheral blood. The receptor was isolated from a human donor in a cohort sampled during active or convalescent COVID-19. The chain recombines TRBV5-1 with TRBJ1-6; maybe TRBD1 (6 bases). The CDR3 sequence is CASSLTPGDNSPLHF. The CDR3 DNA is TGCGCCAGCAGCTTGACACCAGGGGATAATTCACCCCTCCACTTT.